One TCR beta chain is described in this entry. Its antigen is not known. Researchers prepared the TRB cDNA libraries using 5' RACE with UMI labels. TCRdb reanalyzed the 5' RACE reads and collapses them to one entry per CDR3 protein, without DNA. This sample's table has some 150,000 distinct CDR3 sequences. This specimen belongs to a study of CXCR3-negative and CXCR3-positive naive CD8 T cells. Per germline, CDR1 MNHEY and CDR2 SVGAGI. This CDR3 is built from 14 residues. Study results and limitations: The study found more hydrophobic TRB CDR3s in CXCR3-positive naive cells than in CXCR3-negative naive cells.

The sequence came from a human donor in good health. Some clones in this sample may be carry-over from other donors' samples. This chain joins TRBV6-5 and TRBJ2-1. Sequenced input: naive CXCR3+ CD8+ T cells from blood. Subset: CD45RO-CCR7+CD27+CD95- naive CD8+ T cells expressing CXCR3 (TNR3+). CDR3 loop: CASSYGGSYNEQFF.